This TCR beta chain was sequenced in a study of blood T cell repertoires in COVID-19. For the study at large: Sites in the United States, Italy and Spain provided acute and convalescent COVID-19 samples.

V gave up 3 bases and J gave up 1 base, with 12 bases separating them. This CDR3 has 14 amino acids. The germline V gene has CDR1 GTSNPN and CDR2 SVGIG (reference sequence). In the authors' methods: Amplification with reference gene primers provided the estimates of nucleated cell counts. The repertoire was sequenced with immunoSEQ multiplex PCR; TCRdb's copy has only in-frame clones and lacks some. From that table come the V and J calls and clone size; the DNA was used to work out D and trimming. Of about 100,000 clones listed, more than 85% are singletons. The sequenced sample consisted of peripheral blood. This TCR derives from a man aged 30 to 39 in a cohort sampled during active COVID-19. This chain joins TRBV30 and TRBJ1-1; D is undetermined. The CDR3 DNA follows: TGTGCCTGGAGCCCGTCTGCGGGGAACACTGAAGCTTTCTTT. This encodes CAWSPSAGNTEAFF.